This T cell receptor beta chain was captured by sequencing in a study of OX40 agonist ivuxolimab in advanced cancers. Study-wide background: Ivuxolimab, an antibody that agonizes OX40 (CD134), was administered to the patients. Patients in the trial were receiving intravenous ivuxolimab every 2 weeks, at doses of 0.01 to 10 mg/kg. The study reported partial responses in three patients: one hepatocellular carcinoma, two cutaneous melanoma.

As concerns this clone: The antigen is not known.

Overall study results and limits: In general, CD8+ T cells held more expanded clones than CD4+ did, on average.

This table comes from immunoSEQ multiplex PCR, and its TCRdb copy is limited to in-frame clones, with some not included. The sample carries 79,000 or so clones, roughly nine tenths recorded once. The length of the CDR3 is 14 residues. V lost 6 bases to trimming and J lost 7 bases; unmatched junction nucleotides: 6. Germline lookup yields CDR1 MNHEY and CDR2 SVGAGI. The sequencing here drew on CD4+ or CD8+ T cells sorted from blood, taken in a trial of the OX40 agonist ivuxolimab. The chain links TRBV6-5 to TRBJ1-4; 9 bases fit TRBD1. The receptor's source is an adult with an advanced solid tumor such as melanoma, head and neck, liver or kidney cancer. CDR3 DNA: TGTGCCAGCAGGCAACAGGGGGCGGGTGAAAAACTGTTTTTT. Translated, it gives CASRQQGAGEKLFF.